The 24 T cell receptor beta chains listed next were all sequenced from one sample in a study of shared clonotypes between healthy human individuals. Sequencing used immunoSEQ multiplex PCR; TCRdb keeps in-frame clones, though not all of them. The sample gives 1.6 million or so clones, approximately 98.5% of which show up once; roughly 0.36% is in the top ten. Source material: naive CD4+ T cells sorted from blood. Subset in this sample: CD45RA+ positively selected. The receptors here all came from a man under 40 in good health.

The CDR3 DNA is TGTGCCAGCAGCTTATTCTCTAGCGGGAGCTCCTACGAGCAGTACTTC. Translation gives CASSLFSSGSSYEQYF. V gene TRBV11-2 combines with J gene TRBJ2-7; 10 bases fit TRBD2. Germline V lookup: CDR1 SGHAT, CDR2 FQNNGV. Unmatched junction bases numbered 4, after V lost 2 bases and J lost 0 bases. This CDR3 is 16 amino acids long.

This chain links TRBV5-1 with TRBJ1-2; 7 bases map to TRBD1. Germline lookup yields CDR1 SGHRS and CDR2 YFSETQ. The CDR3 length is 12 residues. V gave up 5 bases and J gave up 7 bases; unmatched junction bases: 5. CDR3 residues: CASRQGSSGYTF. The CDR3 nucleotides are TGCGCCAGCAGACAGGGGAGCTCTGGCTACACCTTC.

The gene calls are TRBV5-1 and TRBJ2-3, with D perhaps matching TRBD2 (6 bases). V shed 6 bases and J shed 2 bases, with 16 bases lying between them. The CDR3 consists of 15 residues. From germline, CDR1 is SGHRS and CDR2 YFSETQ. DNA for the CDR3: TGCGCCAGCAAGCTTTTAGCGGAGCCCACAGATACGCAGTATTTT. Translation: CASKLLAEPTDTQYF.

The chain recombines TRBV18 with TRBJ2-7; D unresolved. Deletions cut 2 bases from V and 2 bases from J, with 7 bases between. The CDR3 contains 13 residues. CDR1 is KGHSH, CDR2 LQKENI, per germline. CDR3 DNA sequence: TGTGCCAGCTCACCATCGATAGCCTACGAGCAGTACTTC. It codes for CASSPSIAYEQYF.

This sequence joins TRBV18 and TRBJ2-6; D gene ambiguous. The germline V gene has CDR1 KGHSH and CDR2 LQKENI. This CDR3 is built from 15 residues. V was pared by 6 bases and J by 4 bases, with 13 bases between. The CDR3 nucleotides read TGTGCCAGCTCCCCCCAGGTAATGGGGGCCAACGTCCTGACTTTC. This sequence encodes CASSPQVMGANVLTF.

The chain recombines TRBV7-9 with TRBJ2-7; D perhaps matches TRBD2 (5 bases). There are 13 residues in the CDR3. With 5 bases removed from V and 10 bases from J, the gap between germline ends came to 18 bases. Germline assignment: CDR1 SEHNR and CDR2 FQNEAQ (reference sequence). The CDR3 nucleotides read TGTGCCAGCAGCCCTAGGAACCCTACGGGACAGTACTTC. This translates into CASSPRNPTGQYF.

This chain connects TRBV5-1 to TRBJ2-7, with D uncertain. Germline V CDR1 and CDR2: SGHRS, YFSETQ. CDR3 length: 13 amino acids. V shed 3 bases and J shed 0 bases, with 7 bases lying between them. The CDR3 DNA reads TGCGCCAGCAGCTCCGACAACTCCTACGAGCAGTACTTC. The encoded protein is CASSSDNSYEQYF.

V is TRBV5-1 and J is TRBJ2-7; maybe TRBD1 (5 bases). This CDR3 spans 16 amino acids. V was trimmed by 4 bases and J by 3 bases, leaving 20 bases between them. CDR1 is SGHRS and CDR2 is YFSETQ in the germline V gene. DNA for the CDR3: TGCGCCAGCAGCCCTACCAGGAAAGGGGCCATCTACGAGCAGTACTTC. This gives the protein CASSPTRKGAIYEQYF.

The chain employs TRBV19 and TRBJ2-3; D is unresolved. Germline-derived CDR1 and CDR2 are LNHDA and SQIVND (reference sequence). Trimming pared 5 bases from V and 0 bases from J, leaving 15 bases between. The CDR3 totals 16 residues. The CDR3 here is CASSQWAGPSTDTQYF. The CDR3 nucleotides are TGTGCCAGTAGTCAGTGGGCCGGACCTAGCACAGATACGCAGTATTTT.

This chain uses TRBV29-1 with TRBJ1-5, with D hard to call. The CDR3 totals 16 residues. With 5 bases removed from V and 0 bases from J, the gap between germline ends came to 17 bases. Germline V gene sequence: CDR1 SQVTM, CDR2 ANQGSEA. In DNA form, the CDR3 reads TGCAGCGTTTCCGAGTCGGGAGGTTATAGCAATCAGCCCCAGCATTTT. It encodes CSVSESGGYSNQPQHF.

The gene calls are TRBV4-3 and TRBJ2-7; TRBD1 or TRBD2 may be the D gene (5 bases each). CDR3 length: 14 residues. Germline V gives CDR1 LGHNA, CDR2 YSLEER. Deletions cut 3 bases from V and 6 bases from J, with 15 bases between. The CDR3 bases are TGCGCCAGCAGCCAGACTGCTCGGGGACGCGAGCAGTACTTC. Translating gives CASSQTARGREQYF.

The chain combines TRBV28 with TRBJ1-1; tentative D call: TRBD1 (6 bases). The ends were cut back, 3 bases at V and 7 bases at J, with 15 bases in the middle. CDR3 length equals 14 residues. Germline values: CDR1 MDHEN, CDR2 SYDVKM. DNA of the CDR3: TGTGCCAGCAGTTTTATCGGGGGCAGGTTTGAAGCTTTCTTT. It encodes CASSFIGGRFEAFF.

The chain combines TRBV5-4 with TRBJ2-1; 12 bases map to TRBD2. The germline gives CDR1 SGHNT, CDR2 YYREEE (reference sequence). The CDR3 loop spans 18 amino acids. J gave up 0 bases and V 4 bases, and 8 bases lay outside the gene matches. The CDR3 protein is CASSPRGLAGSSYNEQFF. CDR3 nucleotides: TGTGCCAGCAGCCCCAGGGGACTAGCGGGTAGCTCCTACAATGAGCAGTTCTTC.

The chain joins TRBV10-3 to TRBJ1-1; D possibly corresponds to TRBD1 (6 bases). Germline CDR1 ENHRY, CDR2 SYGVKD. There are 14 residues in the CDR3. Deletions cut 2 bases from V and 1 base from J, with 8 bases between. This CDR3 reads CAISEGQKNTEAFF. CDR3 nucleotides: TGTGCCATCAGTGAGGGACAGAAGAACACTGAAGCTTTCTTT.

The chain has TRBV19 and TRBJ2-2; D remains ambiguous. This CDR3 has 12 residues. V gave up 7 bases and J gave up 4 bases, with 7 bases separating them. Germline V CDR1 and CDR2: LNHDA, SQIVND (reference sequence). The CDR3 DNA follows: TGTGCCAGTAACAGAGCCACCGGGGAGCTGTTTTTT. This codes for CASNRATGELFF.

In this sample, this clone turned up once. The CDR3 loop is CASSPDLRVEQYF. The CDR3, as DNA: TGCGCCAGCAGCCCCGATCTCAGGGTCGAGCAGTACTTC. The chain carries TRBV5-1 and TRBJ2-7, with D perhaps matching TRBD1 (5 bases). Trimming pared 4 bases from V and 6 bases from J, leaving 14 bases between. CDR3 length equals 13 residues. Germline V gives CDR1 SGHRS, CDR2 YFSETQ.

The CDR3 here is CASSLAPDTQYF. CDR3 sequence (DNA): TGTGCCAGCAGCTTGGCGCCCGATACGCAGTATTTT. The genes are TRBV5-5 and TRBJ2-3; unclear D gene. CDR3 size: 12 residues. Germline CDR1 reads SGHKS; CDR2 reads YYEKEE (reference sequence). V was pared by 0 bases and J by 6 bases, with 5 bases between. The full variable domain, with the rest looked up from reference TRBV5-5 and TRBJ2-3, is DAGVTQSPTHLIKTRGQQVTLRCSPISGHKSVSWYQQVLGQGPQFIFQYYEKEERGRGNFPDRFSARQFPNYSSELNVNALLLGDSALYLCASSLAPDTQYFGPGTRLTVL.

The genes are TRBV6-5 and TRBJ1-2; a weak D match, TRBD1 (5 bases). CDR3 length equals 13 residues. Germline V CDR1 and CDR2: MNHEY, SVGAGI. V gave up 2 bases and J gave up 5 bases, with 9 bases separating them. CDR3 sequence reads: CASSYGGGYGYTF. The DNA of the CDR3 is TGTGCCAGCAGTTACGGGGGTGGGTATGGCTACACCTTC.

This clone was seen a handful of times. The sample carries other DNA sequences with the same CDR3. The J gene is TRBJ2-3, the V gene TRBV9; D is unclear. Germline loops: CDR1 SGDLS, CDR2 YYNGEE. The CDR3 contains 12 residues. Between the trimmed V and J ends, which lost 0 bases and 3 bases, there was a span of 2 bases. The CDR3, as DNA: TGTGCCAGCAGCGTAGTTACAGATACGCAGTATTTT. Translating gives CASSVVTDTQYF.

The CDR3 nucleotides are TGTGCCAGCAGTGGCCTTCCGGGTTCGGCGACTTTCTTT. Amino acid sequence: CASSGLPGSATFF. The genes are TRBV28 and TRBJ1-1; D ambiguous. V lost 5 bases and J 12 bases, leaving 19 bases between the germline ends. The CDR3 consists of 13 residues. CDR1 and CDR2 from the germline V gene are MDHEN and SYDVKM.

This clone was seen once. This chain uses TRBV10-3 with TRBJ2-5, with TRBD2 identical over 10 bases. Trimming at V came to 0 bases and at J to 2 bases, leaving 3 bases not matched to a gene. Germline CDR1 ENHRY, CDR2 SYGVKD. The CDR3 contains 16 residues. The CDR3 protein is CAISESLAGGQETQYF. The CDR3 nucleotides are TGTGCCATCAGTGAGTCTTTAGCGGGAGGACAAGAGACCCAGTACTTC.

The chain uses TRBV11-3 and TRBJ2-1; 9 nucleotides align to TRBD1. CDR1 is SGHNT and CDR2 is YENEEA in the germline V gene. The CDR3 spans 15 residues. V gave up 3 bases and J gave up 8 bases; unmatched junction bases: 8. CDR3 sequence reads: CASSFGDRENDEQFF. In DNA form, the CDR3 reads TGTGCCAGCAGCTTCGGGGACAGGGAAAATGATGAGCAGTTCTTC.

The chain recombines TRBV15 with TRBJ2-7; no definite D call. The CDR3 extends over 15 amino acids. Germline lookup yields CDR1 LNHNV and CDR2 YYDKDF (reference sequence). V lost 7 bases and J 3 bases, leaving 19 bases between the germline ends. The CDR3 nucleotides read TGTGCCACCACCGTAGACCGGACCGATCGCTACGAGCAGTACTTC. Amino acids: CATTVDRTDRYEQYF.

This chain links TRBV5-1 with TRBJ1-2; 8 bases align to TRBD1. From germline, CDR1 is SGHRS and CDR2 YFSETQ. The CDR3 extends over 18 amino acids. Losses at the gene ends were 0 bases for V and 5 bases for J; bases not matched to a gene: 15. The CDR3 is CASSLAAPGQVPMYGYTF. CDR3 in DNA: TGCGCCAGCAGCTTGGCCGCACCGGGACAGGTCCCTATGTATGGCTACACCTTC. The full variable domain, rest sourced from reference TRBV5-1 and TRBJ1-2, is KAGVTQTPRYLIKTRGQQVTLSCSPISGHRSVSWYQQTPGQGLQFLFEYFSETQRNKGNFPGRFSGRQFSNSRSEMNVSTLELGDSALYLCASSLAAPGQVPMYGYTFGSGTRLTVV.